Below are 17 T cell receptor beta chains sequenced from a single sample in a study of Graves' ophthalmopathy and Graves' hyperthyroidism. Investigators amplified TCR beta CDR3 regions from RNA transcripts. The workflow started with a first-round RT-PCR run with HTBI primers and then moved on to a second-round multiplex PCR. TCRdb redid the calling of the multiplex PCR reads with MiXCR, one entry per CDR3 protein. The sample carries fewer than 250,000 distinct CDR3 sequences, under 30% recorded once. The sequenced material came from peripheral blood. Source of these receptors: a man aged 45-65 years with Graves' ophthalmopathy.

The chain couples TRBV6-5 to TRBJ1-6; 8 bases agree with TRBD1. This CDR3 has 15 residues. Germline V gene sequence: CDR1 MNHEY, CDR2 SVGAGI. V shed 3 bases and J 15 bases; nucleotides not matched to a gene: 13. The DNA of the CDR3 is TGTGCCAGCAGTTATTGGGCCAGGGGGCTTTGCCGCCTCCACTTT. Translation gives CASSYWARGLCRLHF.

This clonotype came up many times. This chain connects TRBV11-2 to TRBJ1-1; D gene unclear. V was cut by 5 bases and J by 0 bases, with 4 bases left in between. CDR1 is SGHAT and CDR2 is FQNNGV in the germline V gene. This CDR3 spans 12 amino acids. CDR3 region: CASSILNTEAFF. CDR3 sequence (DNA): TGTGCCAGCAGCATCTTGAACACTGAAGCTTTCTTT.

The V and J genes are TRBV7-2 and TRBJ1-2, with D tentatively TRBD1 (5 bases). The CDR3 is made up of 14 amino acids. V was pared by 1 base and J by 6 bases, with 12 bases between. Looked up from germline, CDR1 is SGHTA and CDR2 is FQGNSA. This CDR3 is CASSLGRESNGYTF. The CDR3 nucleotides are TGTGCCAGCAGCTTAGGCAGGGAGAGTAATGGCTACACCTTC.

This clonotype was picked up many times. The chain has TRBV19 and TRBJ2-5; D may be TRBD1 (6 bases). The CDR3 covers 15 residues. CDR1 and CDR2 from the germline V gene are LNHDA and SQIVND (reference sequence). The V gene lost 2 bases and the J gene lost 1 base, with 11 bases spanning the gap. CDR3 loop: CASSIIPDSQETQYF. CDR3 sequence (DNA): TGTGCCAGTAGTATAATCCCGGACAGCCAAGAGACCCAGTACTTC.

The table lists this clonotype with many counts. This chain connects TRBV9 to TRBJ2-7, with D possibly being TRBD1 or TRBD2 (5 bases each). This CDR3 region has 12 residues. The V end was cut by 4 bases, the J end by 6 bases, with 11 bases between. Germline lookup yields CDR1 SGDLS and CDR2 YYNGEE. The CDR3 region is CASSLPGTEQYF. The CDR3 DNA follows: TGTGCCAGCAGCCTACCGGGGACCGAGCAGTACTTC.

This clonotype appeared many times. The genes are TRBV7-3 and TRBJ2-3; possible D gene TRBD2, 5 bases. Per the germline V gene, CDR1 is SGHTA and CDR2 is FQGTGA. The CDR3 sequence is 12 residues long. V lost 5 bases and J lost 7, with 10 bases in between. The CDR3 protein is CASSRDGNTQYF. In nucleotides, the CDR3 is TGTGCCAGCAGCCGAGACGGGAATACGCAGTATTTT.

This clonotype was recorded at least ten times. The chain employs TRBV7-2 and TRBJ2-2; D remains unclear. The CDR3 is 14 amino acids. Trimming shortened V by 5 bases and J by 6 bases, and 13 bases separated the two germline ends. The V gene's germline CDR1 is SGHTA and CDR2 FQGNSA. CDR3 residues: CASSALSGAGELFF. The CDR3 DNA reads TGTGCCAGCAGCGCACTATCGGGCGCCGGGGAGCTGTTTTTT. Drawing the rest from reference TRBV7-2 and TRBJ2-2, the complete variable domain is GAGVSQSPSNKVTEKGKDVELRCDPISGHTALYWYRQSLGQGLEFLIYFQGNSAPDKSGLPSDRFSAERTGGSVSTLTIQRTQQEDSAVYLCASSALSGAGELFFGEGSRLTVL.

This clonotype was counted at least ten times. The conserved phenylalanine or tryptophan is not found at the CDR3 terminus, so this likely reflects a read error. The DNA is left out, because the CDR3 cannot be placed on it with certainty; the CDR3 is given as TCRdb lists it. V and J are TRBV6-1 and TRBJ2-7; the D call of TRBD1 is as the table states it, not checked on the DNA. The germline gives CDR1 MNHNS, CDR2 SASEGT. The CDR3 contains 11 residues when both ends are counted. CDR3 loop: CASSETTGEAL.

This clonotype was seen repeatedly, ten times or more. The V and J genes are TRBV10-1 and TRBJ2-3, with D possibly being TRBD1 or TRBD2 (6 bases each). This CDR3 has 14 residues. Germline CDR1 reads WNHNN; CDR2 reads SYGVQD (reference sequence). V lost 0 bases, J lost 7 bases, and 11 bases lay in between. CDR3 in amino acids: CASSESGGHNTQYF. CDR3 DNA sequence: TGCGCCAGCAGTGAGTCGGGGGGACACAATACGCAGTATTTT.

V gene TRBV5-5 combines with J gene TRBJ2-5; 11 bases are a match to TRBD1. CDR3 size: 14 residues. Germline V gene sequence: CDR1 SGHKS, CDR2 YYEKEE (reference sequence). J was trimmed by 11 bases and V by 3 bases; bases with no gene match: 9. DNA for the CDR3: TGTGCCAGCAGCTCGGGCGGACAGGGGGCACCTCAGTACTTC. Its translation: CASSSGGQGAPQYF.

The chain joins TRBV28 to TRBJ2-7; 7 bases align to TRBD2. CDR3 length: 14 amino acids. The germline CDR1 and CDR2 sequences are MDHEN and SYDVKM. Germline trimming cut 3 bases from V and 3 bases from J; bases unmatched to any gene: 5. CDR3 DNA sequence: TGTGCCAGCAGTTTTGAGGCGGGGGACTACGAGCAGTACTTC. Amino acids: CASSFEAGDYEQYF.

The chain joins TRBV6-1 to TRBJ1-5; D may be TRBD1 (6 bases). CDR3 length: 16 amino acids. The ends were cut back, 0 bases at V and 5 bases at J, with 14 bases in the middle. The germline CDR1 and CDR2 sequences are MNHNS and SASEGT. In nucleotides, the CDR3 is TGTGCCAGCAGTGAAGCGGTGGGACAAAGGTATCAGCCCCAGCATTTT. It yields the protein CASSEAVGQRYQPQHF.

In its sample, this clonotype was seen many times. This chain connects TRBV6-5 to TRBJ2-7, with 7 bases identical to TRBD2. The CDR3 extends over 14 amino acids. V was clipped by 2 bases and J by 5 bases; unmatched bases: 6. The germline gives CDR1 MNHEY, CDR2 SVGAGI. The DNA for the CDR3 is TGTGCCAGCAGTTACGAGCGGGACCTTAACGAGCAGTACTTC. Translation: CASSYERDLNEQYF.

The V call is TRBV12-3 or TRBV12-4, the J call TRBJ1-1; D is perhaps TRBD1 (6 bases). The CDR3 is made up of 15 amino acids. Trimming shortened V by 1 base and J by 1 base, and 10 bases separated the two germline ends. CDR3 sequence: CASSLGDTENTEAFF. As DNA, the CDR3 is TGTGCCAGCAGTTTAGGGGACACTGAGAACACTGAAGCTTTCTTT.

This clonotype was recorded many times. The chain recombines TRBV15 with TRBJ2-2; no reliable D call. V was shortened by 5 bases and J by 4 bases, with 2 bases between the two germline ends. Germline CDR1 and CDR2: LNHNV and YYDKDF (reference sequence). The CDR3 is 11 amino acids. In DNA form, the CDR3 reads TGTGCCACCAGCTTCACCGGGGAGCTGTTTTTT. This translates into CATSFTGELFF.

This clonotype was observed at least ten times. The CDR3 DNA reads TGTGCCAGCAGCCAAGCGCCGGGACAGGGGAATTCACCCCTCCACTTT. Translating it yields CASSQAPGQGNSPLHF. The rearrangement uses TRBV3-1 and TRBJ1-6; 10 bases are a match to TRBD1. The length of the CDR3 is 16 residues. Germline V gene lookup returns CDR1 LGHDT and CDR2 YNNKEL (reference sequence). The V segment lost 1 base and the J segment 7 bases; nucleotides outside the gene matches: 4.

CDR3 sequence (DNA): TGTGCCATCAGTGAGACTAGCGGGAGCCACGAGCAGTACTTC. Its translation is CAISETSGSHEQYF. The chain couples TRBV10-3 to TRBJ2-7; TRBD2 matches at 11 bases. The CDR3 has 14 residues. The V gene's germline CDR1 is ENHRY and CDR2 SYGVKD. Trimming took 2 bases from V and 5 from J; bases not matched to a gene: 2.